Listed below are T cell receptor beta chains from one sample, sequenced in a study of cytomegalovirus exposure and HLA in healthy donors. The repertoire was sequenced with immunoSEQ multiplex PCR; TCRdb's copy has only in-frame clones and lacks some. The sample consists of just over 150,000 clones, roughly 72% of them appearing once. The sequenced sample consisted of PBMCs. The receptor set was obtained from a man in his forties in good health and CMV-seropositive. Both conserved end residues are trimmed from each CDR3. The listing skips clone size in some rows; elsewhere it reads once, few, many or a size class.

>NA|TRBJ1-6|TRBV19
ASMPAGFSESPLH
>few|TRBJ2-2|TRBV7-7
ASSPSMEGYTGELF
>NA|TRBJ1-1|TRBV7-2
ASSLGRQSDTEAF
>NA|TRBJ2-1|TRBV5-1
ASSWGGGPGIQNEQF
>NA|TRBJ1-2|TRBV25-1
ASSDALARGYT
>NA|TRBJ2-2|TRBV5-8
ASSLRQGMVGELF
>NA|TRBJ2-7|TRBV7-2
ASSLVDRVFYEQY
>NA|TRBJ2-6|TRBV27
ASSFRGQGSGANVLT
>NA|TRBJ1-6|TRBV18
ASSPGGGSNSPLH
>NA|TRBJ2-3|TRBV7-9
ASSRGAGGSTDTQY
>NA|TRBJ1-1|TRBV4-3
ASSQDPGNTEAF
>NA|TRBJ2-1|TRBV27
ASSLSASGYNEQF
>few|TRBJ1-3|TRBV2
ASRLEGASGNTIY
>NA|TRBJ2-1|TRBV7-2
ASSQGVFNEQF
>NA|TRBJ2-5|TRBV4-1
ASSLMTAQQTQY
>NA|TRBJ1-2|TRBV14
ASSRRTGGIGYGYT
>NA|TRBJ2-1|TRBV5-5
ASTIPTGGYYNEQF
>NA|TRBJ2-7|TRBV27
ASSFGTDPYEQY
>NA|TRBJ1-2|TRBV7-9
SSSLDDLRVYYGYT
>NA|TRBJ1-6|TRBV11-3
ASSSGTGQSPLH
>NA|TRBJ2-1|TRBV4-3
ASSRALYEQF
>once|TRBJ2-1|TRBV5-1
ASSLGQGNDEQF
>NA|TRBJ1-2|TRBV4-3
ASSQGKEGYGYT
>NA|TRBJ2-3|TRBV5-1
ASSLDTGVSDTQY
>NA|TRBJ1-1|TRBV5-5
ASSLAAGEGTEAF
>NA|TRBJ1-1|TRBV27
ASRDRGWTEAF
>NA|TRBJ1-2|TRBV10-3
AIGPGTVRGYT
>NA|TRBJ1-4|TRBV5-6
ASSTKQGENEKLF
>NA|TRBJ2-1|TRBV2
ASSATGDYNEQF
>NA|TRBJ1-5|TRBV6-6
ASSSGGRIGNQPQH
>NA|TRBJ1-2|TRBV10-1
ASSEPRVEYYGYT
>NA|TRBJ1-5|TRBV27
ASSLYGLTSLGSNQPQH
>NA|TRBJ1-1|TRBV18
ASSFGGSNTEAF
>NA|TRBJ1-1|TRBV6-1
ASQNLGVYTEAF
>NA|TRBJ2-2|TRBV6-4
ASSPNLAVYSGELF
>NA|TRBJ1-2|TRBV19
ASSTGQGRGYGYT
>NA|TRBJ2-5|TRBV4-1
ASGRGPQETQY
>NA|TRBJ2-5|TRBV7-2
ASSLLAGGPETQY
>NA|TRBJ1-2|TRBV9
ASGAVQGYT
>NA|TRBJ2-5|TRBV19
ASSPPGGQETQY
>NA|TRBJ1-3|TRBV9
ASSVVAGGTGIYGNTIY
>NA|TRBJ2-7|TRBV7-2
ASSLEGGPLAEQY
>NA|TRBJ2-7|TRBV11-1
ASSLDRAPYEQY
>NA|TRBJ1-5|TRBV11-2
ASSRQGGQPQH
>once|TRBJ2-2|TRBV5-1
ASSLGRSNTGELF
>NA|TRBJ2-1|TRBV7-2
ASLWRGGLDEQF
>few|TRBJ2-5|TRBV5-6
ASSLGAGVKQETQY
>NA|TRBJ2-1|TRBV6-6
ASRSSWAGGLAEQF
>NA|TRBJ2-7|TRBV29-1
SVGGGTYEQY
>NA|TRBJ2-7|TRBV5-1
ASSLSLAYEQY
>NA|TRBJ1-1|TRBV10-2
ASIGGNTEAF
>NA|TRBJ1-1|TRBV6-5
ASSSENTEAF
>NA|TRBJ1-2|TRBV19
ASSPQAKHWYGYT
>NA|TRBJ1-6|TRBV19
ASSIPLSDRGISPLH
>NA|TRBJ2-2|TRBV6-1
ASTEGPNTGELF